This TCR beta chain originates from a study of beta chain features in type 1 diabetes. Study outcomes and limitations: TCRB CDR3s from Type 1 diabetes patients were moderately but significantly shorter in all four CD4+ subsets.

cDNA synthesis used the whole RNA isolate, giving expressed TCRB sequences. Data came from immunoSEQ multiplex PCR; TCRdb stores just in-frame clones and leaves some out. The sample includes a few hundred thousand clones, 14% of them seen just once. This clone was counted a few times. Its antigen is undetermined. The sample taken for sequencing was naive CD4+ T cells from blood. The clonotype was recovered from a man between 25 and 39 years old with type 1 diabetes.

CDR3 sequence (DNA): TGTGCCAGCAGTGATAACAGGCCTTACGAGCAGTACTTC. This gives the protein CASSDNRPYEQYF. V and J are TRBV2 and TRBJ2-7; possible D gene TRBD1, 5 bases. This CDR3 spans 13 amino acids. With 3 bases removed from V and 4 bases from J, the gap between germline ends came to 10 bases. Germline CDR1 reads SNHLY; CDR2 reads FYNNEI. The variable domain in full, completed from reference TRBV2 and TRBJ2-7, reads EPEVTQTPSHQVTQMGQEVILRCVPISNHLYFYWYRQILGQKVEFLVSFYNNEISEKSEIFDDQFSVERPDGSNFTLKIRSTKLEDSAMYFCASSDNRPYEQYFGPGTRLTVT.